The present T cell receptor beta chain was sequenced within a study of T cells of healthy individuals. One entry per CDR3 protein, called by TCRdb with MiXCR from the 5' RACE reads. The sample gives nearly 100,000 distinct CDR3 sequences, 15% to 20% of which show up once; 6.2% is in the top ten. This clonotype was counted ten times or more. This CDR3 contains 13 residues. The germline V and J ends were trimmed by 3 bases and 1 base, with 8 bases remaining between them. Germline CDR1 SGHDT, CDR2 YYEEEE. The chain carries TRBV5-6 and TRBJ2-7; D is ambiguous. This receptor was obtained from a human donor in good health. The CDR3 nucleotides are TGTGCCAGCAGCTCCTTCAATTCCTACGAGCAGTACTTC. Translated, it gives CASSSFNSYEQYF.